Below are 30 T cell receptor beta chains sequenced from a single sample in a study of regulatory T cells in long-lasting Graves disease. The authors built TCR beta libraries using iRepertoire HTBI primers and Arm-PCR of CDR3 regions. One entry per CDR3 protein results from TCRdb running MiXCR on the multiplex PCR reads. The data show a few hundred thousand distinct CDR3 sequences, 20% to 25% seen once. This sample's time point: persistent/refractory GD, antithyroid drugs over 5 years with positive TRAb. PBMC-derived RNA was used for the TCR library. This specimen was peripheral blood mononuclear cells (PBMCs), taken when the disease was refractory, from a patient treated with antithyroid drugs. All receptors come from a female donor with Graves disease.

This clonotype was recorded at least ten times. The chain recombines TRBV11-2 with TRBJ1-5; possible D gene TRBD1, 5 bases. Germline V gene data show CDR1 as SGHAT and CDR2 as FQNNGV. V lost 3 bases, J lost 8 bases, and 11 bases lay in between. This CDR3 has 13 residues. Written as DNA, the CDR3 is TGTGCCAGCAGCTTGGGACCTCGAGAGCCCCAGCATTTT. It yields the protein CASSLGPREPQHF.

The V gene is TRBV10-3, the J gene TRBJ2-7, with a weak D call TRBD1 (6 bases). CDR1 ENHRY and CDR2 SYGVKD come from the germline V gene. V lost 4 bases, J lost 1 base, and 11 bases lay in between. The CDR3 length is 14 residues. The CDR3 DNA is TGTGCCATCAGTGGGAACAGGGATTCCTACGAGCAGTACTTC. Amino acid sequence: CAISGNRDSYEQYF.

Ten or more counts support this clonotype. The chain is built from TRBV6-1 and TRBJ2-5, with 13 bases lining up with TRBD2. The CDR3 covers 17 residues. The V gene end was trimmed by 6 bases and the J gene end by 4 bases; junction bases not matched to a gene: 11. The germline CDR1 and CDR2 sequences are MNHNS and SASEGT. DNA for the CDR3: TGTGCCAGCAGCTCCGGGACTAGCGGGGCCCTTGGAGAGACCCAGTACTTC. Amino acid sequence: CASSSGTSGALGETQYF.

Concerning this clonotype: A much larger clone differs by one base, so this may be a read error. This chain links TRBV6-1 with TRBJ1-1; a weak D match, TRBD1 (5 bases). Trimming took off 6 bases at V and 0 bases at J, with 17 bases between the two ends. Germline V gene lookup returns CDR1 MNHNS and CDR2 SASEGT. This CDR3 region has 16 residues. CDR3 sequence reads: CASSNDNRGLNTEAFF. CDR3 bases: TGTGCCAGCAGCAACGATAATAGGGGCCTGAACACTGAAGCTTTCTTT.

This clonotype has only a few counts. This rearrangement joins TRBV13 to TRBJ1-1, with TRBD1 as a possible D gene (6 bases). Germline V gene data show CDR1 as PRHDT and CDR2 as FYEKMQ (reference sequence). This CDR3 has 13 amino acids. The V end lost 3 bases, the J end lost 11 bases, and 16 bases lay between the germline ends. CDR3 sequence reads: CASSLYQGSGAFF. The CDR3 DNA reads TGTGCCAGCAGCTTGTATCAGGGGTCTGGGGCTTTCTTT. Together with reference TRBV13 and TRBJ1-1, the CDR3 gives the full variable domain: AAGVIQSPRHLIKEKRETATLKCYPIPRHDTVYWYQQGPGQDPQFLISFYEKMQSDKGSIPDRFSAQQFSDYHSELNMSSLELGDSALYFCASSLYQGSGAFFGQGTRLTVV.

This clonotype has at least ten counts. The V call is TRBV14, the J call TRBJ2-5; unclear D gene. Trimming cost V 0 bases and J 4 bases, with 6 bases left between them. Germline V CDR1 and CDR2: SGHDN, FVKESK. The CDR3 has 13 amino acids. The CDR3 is CASSQEFPETQYF. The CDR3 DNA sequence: TGTGCCAGCAGCCAAGAGTTTCCAGAGACCCAGTACTTC.

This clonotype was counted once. The CDR3 loop is CSARSLGQGPQETQYF. The CDR3 DNA sequence: TGCAGTGCTAGATCTCTTGGACAGGGCCCACAAGAGACCCAGTACTTC. The V and J genes are TRBV20-1 and TRBJ2-5; the match to TRBD1 covers 8 bases. CDR1 and CDR2 (germline): DFQATT, SNEGSKA (reference sequence). V lost 2 bases to trimming and J lost 2 bases; unmatched junction nucleotides: 10. The CDR3 contains 16 residues.

Written as DNA, the CDR3 is TGTGCCAGCACCATACAGGGGGAGGGTGAGCAGTTCTTC. Residues: CASTIQGEGEQFF. The chain recombines TRBV28 with TRBJ2-1, with D maybe TRBD1 (8 bases). Trimming stripped 7 bases from V and 9 bases from J, with 16 bases between. CDR1 is MDHEN and CDR2 is SYDVKM in the germline V gene. The CDR3 extends over 13 amino acids.

The chain's CDR3 is CASSLAGSYNSPLHF. The CDR3 region has the DNA TGTGCCAGCAGCCTGGCGGGGTCCTATAATTCACCCCTCCACTTT. The chain uses TRBV7-9 and TRBJ1-6; D ambiguous. Germline V gene data show CDR1 as SEHNR and CDR2 as FQNEAQ (reference sequence). The CDR3 length is 15 residues. V was trimmed by 5 bases and J by 1 base, leaving 9 bases between them.

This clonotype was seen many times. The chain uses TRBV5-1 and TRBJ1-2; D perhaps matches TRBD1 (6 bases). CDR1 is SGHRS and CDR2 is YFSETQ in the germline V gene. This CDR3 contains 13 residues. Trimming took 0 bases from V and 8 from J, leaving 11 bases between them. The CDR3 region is CASSLGGPEGYTF. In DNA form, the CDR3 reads TGCGCCAGCAGCTTGGGGGGGCCGGAGGGCTACACCTTC.

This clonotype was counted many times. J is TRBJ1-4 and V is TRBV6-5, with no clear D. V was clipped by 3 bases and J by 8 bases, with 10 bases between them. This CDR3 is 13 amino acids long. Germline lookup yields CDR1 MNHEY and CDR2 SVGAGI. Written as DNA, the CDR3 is TGTGCCAGCAGTTATAGGGCTGAGGAAAAACTGTTTTTT. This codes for CASSYRAEEKLFF.

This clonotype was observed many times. This chain's CDR3 is CASSVRGPNEKLFF. The CDR3 bases are TGTGCCAGCAGTGTTAGGGGGCCTAATGAAAAACTGTTTTTT. This chain links TRBV2 with TRBJ1-4, with 7 bases lining up with TRBD1. The J segment lost 3 bases and the V segment lost 4 bases, leaving 2 bases of the junction unmatched. The CDR3 is 14 residues long. Looked up from germline, CDR1 is SNHLY and CDR2 is FYNNEI. Using reference TRBV2 and TRBJ1-4 for the parts outside the CDR3, the full variable domain is EPEVTQTPSHQVTQMGQEVILRCVPISNHLYFYWYRQILGQKVEFLVSFYNNEISEKSEIFDDQFSVERPDGSNFTLKIRSTKLEDSAMYFCASSVRGPNEKLFFGSGTQLSVL.

The CDR3 DNA reads as TGTGCCAGTAGTATAAGTCCGCTGAACACTGAAGCTTTCTTT. This gives the protein CASSISPLNTEAFF. The V and J genes are TRBV19 and TRBJ1-1; D is uncertain. V was shortened by 2 bases and J by 0 bases, with 7 bases between the two germline ends. This CDR3 comprises 14 residues. CDR1 and CDR2 from the germline V gene are LNHDA and SQIVND (reference sequence).

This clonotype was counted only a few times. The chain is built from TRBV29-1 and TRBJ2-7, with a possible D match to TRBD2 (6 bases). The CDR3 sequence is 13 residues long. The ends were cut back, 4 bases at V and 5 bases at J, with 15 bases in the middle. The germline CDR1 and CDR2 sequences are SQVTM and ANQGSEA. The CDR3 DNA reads TGCAGCGTTGCTCCGGCGGGGATCAACGAGCAGTACTTC. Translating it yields CSVAPAGINEQYF.

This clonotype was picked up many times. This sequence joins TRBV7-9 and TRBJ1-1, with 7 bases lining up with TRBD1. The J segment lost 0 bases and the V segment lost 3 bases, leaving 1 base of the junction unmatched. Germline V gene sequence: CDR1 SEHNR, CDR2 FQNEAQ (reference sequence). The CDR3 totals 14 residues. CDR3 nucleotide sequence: TGTGCCAGCAGCTTGGGACAGATGAACACTGAAGCTTTCTTT. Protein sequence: CASSLGQMNTEAFF.

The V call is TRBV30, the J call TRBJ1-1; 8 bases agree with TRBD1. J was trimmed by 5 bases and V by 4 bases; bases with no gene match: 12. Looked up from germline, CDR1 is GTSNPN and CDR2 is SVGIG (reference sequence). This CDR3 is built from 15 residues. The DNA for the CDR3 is TGTGCCTGGACTTACCCCGGACAGGGAAGAACTGAAGCTTTCTTT. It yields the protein CAWTYPGQGRTEAFF.

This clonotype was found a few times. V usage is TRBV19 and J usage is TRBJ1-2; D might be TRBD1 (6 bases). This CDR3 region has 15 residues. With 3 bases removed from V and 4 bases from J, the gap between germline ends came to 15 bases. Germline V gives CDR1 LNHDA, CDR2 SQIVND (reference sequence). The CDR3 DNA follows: TGTGCCAGTAGTATTGGGGACAAGCAAACCTATGGCTACACCTTC. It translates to CASSIGDKQTYGYTF.

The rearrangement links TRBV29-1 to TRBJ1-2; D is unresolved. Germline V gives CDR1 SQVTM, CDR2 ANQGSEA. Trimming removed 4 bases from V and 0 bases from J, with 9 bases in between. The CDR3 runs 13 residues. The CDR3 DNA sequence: TGCAGCGTTGGGGTCGGAACTAACTATGGCTACACCTTC. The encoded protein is CSVGVGTNYGYTF.

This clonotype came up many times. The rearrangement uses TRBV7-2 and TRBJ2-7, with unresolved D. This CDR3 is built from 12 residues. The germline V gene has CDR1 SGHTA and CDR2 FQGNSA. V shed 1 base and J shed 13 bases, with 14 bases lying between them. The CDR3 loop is CASSLVLSVLYF. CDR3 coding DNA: TGTGCCAGCAGCTTAGTCTTGTCCGTCCTTTACTTC.

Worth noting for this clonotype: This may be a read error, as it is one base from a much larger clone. For the CDR3, the DNA is TGTGCCAGCAGCTTATTGGGGAATGAAAGACTGTTTTTT. This sequence encodes CASSLLGNERLFF. V is TRBV7-9 and J is TRBJ1-4; D gene uncertain. The CDR3 length is 13 residues. Looked up from germline, CDR1 is SEHNR and CDR2 is FQNEAQ (reference sequence).

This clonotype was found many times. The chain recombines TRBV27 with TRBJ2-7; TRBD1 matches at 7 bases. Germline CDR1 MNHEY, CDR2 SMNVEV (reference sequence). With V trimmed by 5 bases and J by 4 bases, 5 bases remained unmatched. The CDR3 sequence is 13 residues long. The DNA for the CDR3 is TGTGCCAGCAGTGGGACAGTAGATTACGAGCAGTACTTC. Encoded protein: CASSGTVDYEQYF.

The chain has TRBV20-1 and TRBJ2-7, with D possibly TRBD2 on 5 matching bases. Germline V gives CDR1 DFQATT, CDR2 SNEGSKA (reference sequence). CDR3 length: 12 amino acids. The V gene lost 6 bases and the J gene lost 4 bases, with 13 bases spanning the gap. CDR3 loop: CSAARDGYEQYF. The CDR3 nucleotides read TGCAGTGCCGCCCGGGATGGGTACGAGCAGTACTTC.

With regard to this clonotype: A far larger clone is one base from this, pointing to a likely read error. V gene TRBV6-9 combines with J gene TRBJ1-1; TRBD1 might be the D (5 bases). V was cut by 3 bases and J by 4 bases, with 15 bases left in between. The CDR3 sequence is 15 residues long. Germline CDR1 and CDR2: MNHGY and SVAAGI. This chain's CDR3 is CASSYSFVDSTEAFF. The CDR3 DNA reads TGTGCCAGCAGTTACTCTTTCGTTGACAGCACTGAAGCTTTCTTT.

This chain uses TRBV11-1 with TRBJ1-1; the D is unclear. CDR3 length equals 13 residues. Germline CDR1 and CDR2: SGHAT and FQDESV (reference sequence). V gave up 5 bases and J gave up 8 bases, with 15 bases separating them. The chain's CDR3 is CASSLGGIEEAFF. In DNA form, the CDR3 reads TGTGCCAGCAGCCTAGGAGGCATTGAAGAAGCTTTCTTT.

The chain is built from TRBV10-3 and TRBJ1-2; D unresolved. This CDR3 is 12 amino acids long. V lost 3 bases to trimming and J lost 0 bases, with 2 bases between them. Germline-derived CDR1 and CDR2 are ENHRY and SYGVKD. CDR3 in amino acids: CAISEPNYGYTF. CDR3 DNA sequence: TGTGCCATCAGTGAACCTAACTATGGCTACACCTTC.

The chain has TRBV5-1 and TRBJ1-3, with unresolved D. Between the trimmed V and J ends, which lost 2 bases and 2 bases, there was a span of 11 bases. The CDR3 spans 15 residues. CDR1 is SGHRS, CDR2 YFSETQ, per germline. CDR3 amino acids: CASSFSEQTGNTIYF. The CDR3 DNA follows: TGCGCCAGCAGCTTTAGTGAACAGACTGGAAACACCATATATTTT. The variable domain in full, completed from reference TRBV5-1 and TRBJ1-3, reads KAGVTQTPRYLIKTRGQQVTLSCSPISGHRSVSWYQQTPGQGLQFLFEYFSETQRNKGNFPGRFSGRQFSNSRSEMNVSTLELGDSALYLCASSFSEQTGNTIYFGEGSWLTVV.

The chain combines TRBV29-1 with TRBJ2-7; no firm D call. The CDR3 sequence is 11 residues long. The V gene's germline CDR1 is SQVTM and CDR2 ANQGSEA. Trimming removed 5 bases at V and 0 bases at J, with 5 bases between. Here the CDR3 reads CSVWSSYEQYF. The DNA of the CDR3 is TGCAGCGTTTGGAGCTCCTACGAGCAGTACTTC.

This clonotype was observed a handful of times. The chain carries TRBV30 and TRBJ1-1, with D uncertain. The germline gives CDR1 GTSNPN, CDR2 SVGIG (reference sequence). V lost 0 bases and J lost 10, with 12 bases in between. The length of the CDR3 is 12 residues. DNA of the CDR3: TGTGCCTGGAGTGTATCAACCTCTGCAGCTTTCTTT. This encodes CAWSVSTSAAFF.

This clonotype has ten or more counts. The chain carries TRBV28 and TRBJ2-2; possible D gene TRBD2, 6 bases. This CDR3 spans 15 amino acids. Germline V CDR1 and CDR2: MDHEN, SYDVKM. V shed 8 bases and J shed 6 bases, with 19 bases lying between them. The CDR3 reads CASLPGAGSAGELFF. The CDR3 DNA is TGTGCCAGCCTTCCGGGAGCAGGGAGCGCCGGGGAGCTGTTTTTT.

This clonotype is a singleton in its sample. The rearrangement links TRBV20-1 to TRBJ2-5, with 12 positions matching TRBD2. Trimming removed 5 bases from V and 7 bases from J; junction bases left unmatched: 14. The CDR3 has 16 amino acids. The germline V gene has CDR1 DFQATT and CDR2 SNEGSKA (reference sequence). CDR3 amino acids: CSAPERRLAGVMTQYF. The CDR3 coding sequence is TGCAGTGCTCCGGAACGAAGACTAGCGGGGGTAATGACCCAGTACTTC.